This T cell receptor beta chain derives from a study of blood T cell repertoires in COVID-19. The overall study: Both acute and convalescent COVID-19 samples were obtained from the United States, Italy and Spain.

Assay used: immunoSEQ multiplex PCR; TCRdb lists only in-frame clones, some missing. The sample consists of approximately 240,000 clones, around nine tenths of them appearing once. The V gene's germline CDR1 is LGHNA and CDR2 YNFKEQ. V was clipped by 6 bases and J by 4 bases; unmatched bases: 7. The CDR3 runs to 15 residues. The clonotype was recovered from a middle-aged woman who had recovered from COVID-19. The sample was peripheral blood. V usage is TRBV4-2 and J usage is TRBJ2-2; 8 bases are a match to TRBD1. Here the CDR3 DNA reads TGTGCCAGCAGTTCCGACAGGGGTGGCACCGGGGAGCTGTTTTTT. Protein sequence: CASSSDRGGTGELFF.